This TCR beta chain was captured in a study of blood T cell repertoires in COVID-19. Study in general: Both acute and convalescent COVID-19 samples were obtained from the United States, Italy and Spain. Sources were T cells, B-cell-depleted T cells, or PBMCs; the material itself was cDNA or gDNA.

Trimming cost V 3 bases and J 6 bases; bases outside gene matches: 7. This CDR3 contains 14 residues. Germline values: CDR1 SGHVS, CDR2 FQNEAQ. How the authors handled the data: Scientists estimated how many nucleated cells there were by amplifying reference gene primers. Generated by immunoSEQ multiplex PCR, the TCRdb table keeps only in-frame clones and is missing some. That table supplies the V and J calls and clone size; D and trimming were determined from the DNA. The sample carries 100,000 to 130,000 clones, 88% recorded once. The sample was peripheral blood. This TCR was recovered from a human donor in a cohort sampled during active COVID-19. The V and J genes are TRBV7-8 and TRBJ2-7; TRBD2 matches 8 bases. The CDR3 here is CASSLRPAGVEQYF. In DNA, the CDR3 is TGTGCCAGCAGCTTGCGCCCAGCGGGGGTCGAGCAGTACTTC.